The 20 T cell receptor beta chains in this list originate from one sample, sequenced in a study of T cell responses to AZD1222 COVID-19 vaccine. Repertoires were generated with immunoSEQ multiplex PCR, while TCRdb's copy carries only in-frame clones and drops some. The sample includes approximately 100,000 clones, around 84% of them seen just once. The sample consisted of peripheral blood, taken 28 days after the second AZD1222 dose. These receptor sequences come from an adult who received the AZD1222 COVID-19 vaccine.

This chain links TRBV5-6 with TRBJ2-1; 7 bases are a match to TRBD2. Germline CDR1 SGHDT, CDR2 YYEEEE. The CDR3 has 15 amino acids. The V gene end was trimmed by 6 bases and the J gene end by 7 bases; junction bases not matched to a gene: 13. The CDR3 is CASTRRGGRVNEQFF. In DNA form, the CDR3 reads TGTGCCAGCACCCGGAGGGGCGGGAGAGTGAATGAGCAGTTCTTC.

The chain has TRBV15 and TRBJ1-3, with unresolved D. The CDR3 has 13 residues. CDR1 LNHNV and CDR2 YYDKDF come from the germline V gene (reference sequence). Trimming stripped 5 bases from V and 2 bases from J, with 7 bases between. The CDR3 protein is CATSDGPGNTIYF. The CDR3 DNA follows: TGTGCCACCAGCGACGGGCCTGGAAACACCATATATTTT.

For the CDR3, the DNA is TGCGCCAGCAGCTTGGGAACTAGCGGGATTCAAGAGACCCAGTACTTC. Amino acids: CASSLGTSGIQETQYF. The J gene is TRBJ2-5, the V gene TRBV5-1, with 10 bases fitting TRBD2. V lost 0 bases, J lost 2 bases, and 4 bases stayed unmatched. CDR3 size: 16 residues. Germline-derived CDR1 and CDR2 are SGHRS and YFSETQ.

The chain recombines TRBV10-2 with TRBJ1-2; D remains unclear. CDR3 size: 11 residues. Trimming pared 0 bases from V and 8 bases from J, leaving 4 bases between. Germline CDR1 WSHSY, CDR2 SAAADI. CDR3 coding DNA: TGCGCCAGCAGTGAGTCCTGGGGCTACACCTTC. Translation: CASSESWGYTF.

The chain combines TRBV5-6 with TRBJ2-2; 9 nucleotides match TRBD2. Germline CDR1 SGHDT, CDR2 YYEEEE. The CDR3 sequence is 16 residues long. Trimming at V came to 4 bases and at J to 5 bases, leaving 9 bases not matched to a gene. The CDR3 DNA reads TGTGCCAGCAGCGAAACAAGACTAGCGGTTACCGGGGAGCTGTTTTTT. Translating it yields CASSETRLAVTGELFF.

The chain recombines TRBV11-3 with TRBJ2-1; 15 bases agree with TRBD2. This CDR3 is built from 15 residues. J was trimmed by 11 bases and V by 5 bases; bases with no gene match: 7. Germline V gene sequence: CDR1 SGHNT, CDR2 YENEEA. The CDR3 DNA reads as TGTGCCAGCAGCCCCGGGACTAGCGGGGGGTATCAGCAGTTCTTC. Protein sequence: CASSPGTSGGYQQFF.

This rearrangement joins TRBV6-1 to TRBJ2-3; D gene uncertain. Trimming removed 5 bases from V and 3 bases from J, with 6 bases in between. Germline CDR1 reads MNHNS; CDR2 reads SASEGT. The CDR3 consists of 12 residues. CDR3 in DNA: TGTGCCAGCAGTTTGGAGACAGATACGCAGTATTTT. Its translation: CASSLETDTQYF.

The chain employs TRBV30 and TRBJ1-2; D possibly corresponds to TRBD1 (6 bases). Germline V CDR1 and CDR2: GTSNPN, SVGIG (reference sequence). V gave up 0 bases and J gave up 5 bases, with 13 bases separating them. CDR3 length equals 14 residues. Here the CDR3 DNA reads TGTGCCTGGAGTGTACCCCACAGGGTTTATGGCTACACCTTC. Amino acid sequence: CAWSVPHRVYGYTF.

The genes are TRBV7-6 and TRBJ1-1; D is ambiguous. Per germline, CDR1 SGHVS and CDR2 FNYEAQ. The CDR3 is 13 amino acids. The germline V and J ends were trimmed by 3 bases and 0 bases, with 5 bases remaining between them. The CDR3 region has the DNA TGTGCCAGCAGCTTGAAGGTGAACACTGAAGCTTTCTTT. As protein: CASSLKVNTEAFF.

This clone has more than one count but fewer than ten. The CDR3 DNA reads TGTGCCAGCAGCACTGAGGGTGCTAGCGGGAGAACAGATACGCAGTATTTT. Amino acid sequence: CASSTEGASGRTDTQYF. This chain uses TRBV21-1 with TRBJ2-3; TRBD2, the table's D call, lacks a check against the DNA. TRBV21-1 is a recognized pseudogene. The CDR3 covers 17 residues.

V is TRBV5-6 and J is TRBJ1-6; the D gene is possibly TRBD1 (5 bases). The CDR3 consists of 13 residues. The V gene's germline CDR1 is SGHDT and CDR2 YYEEEE. V was cut by 1 base and J by 10 bases, with 9 bases left in between. CDR3 region: CASSLQGPSPLHF. The CDR3, as DNA: TGTGCCAGCAGCTTGCAGGGACCCTCACCCCTCCACTTT. Full variable domain (remainder filled in from reference TRBV5-6 and TRBJ1-6): DAGVTQSPTHLIKTRGQQVTLRCSPKSGHDTVSWYQQALGQGPQFIFQYYEEEERQRGNFPDRFSGHQFPNYSSELNVNALLLGDSALYLCASSLQGPSPLHFGNGTRLTVT.

This clone was counted only a few times. This sequence joins TRBV4-2 and TRBJ2-1, with D possibly being TRBD1 or TRBD2 (5 bases each). Looked up from germline, CDR1 is LGHNA and CDR2 is YNFKEQ. V dropped 1 base and J dropped 3 bases, with 13 bases sitting between them. There are 16 residues in the CDR3. CDR3 protein: CASSQVSTGGYNEQFF. In DNA, the CDR3 is TGTGCCAGCAGCCAAGTTTCCACAGGAGGCTACAATGAGCAGTTCTTC.

This clone was found a few times. The chain links TRBV5-6 to TRBJ2-7; TRBD1 might be the D (6 bases). V was trimmed by 0 bases and J by 1 base, leaving 14 bases between them. Germline-derived CDR1 and CDR2 are SGHDT and YYEEEE. This CDR3 is 16 amino acids long. Written as DNA, the CDR3 is TGTGCCAGCAGCTTGGCGCGAAGACAGGTGTCCTACGAGCAGTACTTC. It is translated as CASSLARRQVSYEQYF.

This clone occurred once. The chain is built from TRBV6-5 and TRBJ1-4, with TRBD1 matching 9 bases. This CDR3 is 14 amino acids long. The germline V gene encodes CDR1 MNHEY and CDR2 SVGAGI. V dropped 6 bases and J dropped 7; count of bases not matched to a gene: 6. The CDR3 nucleotides read TGTGCCAGCAGCCAACAGGGGGCAGGTGAAAAACTGTTTTTT. It codes for CASSQQGAGEKLFF.

The chain recombines TRBV6-4 with TRBJ1-1; 7 bases map to TRBD1. CDR3 length: 15 amino acids. CDR1 is MRHNA and CDR2 is SNTAGT in the germline V gene. Trimming removed 4 bases from V and 6 bases from J; junction bases left unmatched: 11. CDR3 region: CASSGDPPGTAEAFF. The CDR3 coding sequence is TGTGCCAGCAGTGGTGACCCCCCCGGGACAGCTGAAGCTTTCTTT.

The rearrangement joins TRBV5-1 to TRBJ2-7; D is perhaps TRBD1 or TRBD2 (6 bases each). CDR3 length: 15 residues. Germline values: CDR1 SGHRS, CDR2 YFSETQ. Between the trimmed V and J ends, which lost 0 bases and 2 bases, there was a span of 12 bases. CDR3 amino acids: CASSLVQGGPYEQYF. CDR3 DNA: TGCGCCAGCAGCTTGGTACAGGGAGGCCCCTACGAGCAGTACTTC.

Concerning this clone: The germline gene is not matched at one end of the junction; a read error may be the cause. The gene calls are TRBV3-1 (or the pseudogene TRBV3-2) and TRBJ2-7; 9 positions match TRBD1. CDR1 and CDR2 (germline): LGHDT, YNNKEL (reference sequence). CDR3 length: 15 amino acids. The CDR3 is CVSSRSGTGTYEQYF. CDR3 sequence (DNA): TGTGTCAGCAGCCGATCCGGGACAGGGACCTACGAGCAGTACTTC.

The chain recombines TRBV29-1 with TRBJ1-1; D might be TRBD1 (6 bases). The germline gives CDR1 SQVTM, CDR2 ANQGSEA. CDR3 length: 13 amino acids. The V end was cut by 4 bases, the J end by 2 bases, with 11 bases between. The chain's CDR3 is CSVGGHRNTEAFF. The CDR3 coding sequence is TGCAGCGTTGGGGGGCACCGAAACACTGAAGCTTTCTTT.

This chain joins TRBV9 and TRBJ2-7, with TRBD2 identical over 16 bases. Germline CDR1 and CDR2: SGDLS and YYNGEE. Losses at the gene ends were 2 bases for V and 4 bases for J; bases not matched to a gene: 0. The CDR3 has 15 residues. Here the CDR3 DNA reads TGTGCCAGCAGCGTGGGACTAGCGGGAGGGTACGAGCAGTACTTC. The encoded protein is CASSVGLAGGYEQYF.

This clone was seen more than once but under ten times. The chain uses TRBV27 and TRBJ2-2; D unclear. Germline V gives CDR1 MNHEY, CDR2 SMNVEV (reference sequence). V was pared by 5 bases and J by 5 bases, with 9 bases between. The CDR3 consists of 13 residues. The chain's CDR3 is CASSELPTGELFF. CDR3 bases: TGTGCCAGCAGTGAACTTCCGACCGGGGAGCTGTTTTTT.